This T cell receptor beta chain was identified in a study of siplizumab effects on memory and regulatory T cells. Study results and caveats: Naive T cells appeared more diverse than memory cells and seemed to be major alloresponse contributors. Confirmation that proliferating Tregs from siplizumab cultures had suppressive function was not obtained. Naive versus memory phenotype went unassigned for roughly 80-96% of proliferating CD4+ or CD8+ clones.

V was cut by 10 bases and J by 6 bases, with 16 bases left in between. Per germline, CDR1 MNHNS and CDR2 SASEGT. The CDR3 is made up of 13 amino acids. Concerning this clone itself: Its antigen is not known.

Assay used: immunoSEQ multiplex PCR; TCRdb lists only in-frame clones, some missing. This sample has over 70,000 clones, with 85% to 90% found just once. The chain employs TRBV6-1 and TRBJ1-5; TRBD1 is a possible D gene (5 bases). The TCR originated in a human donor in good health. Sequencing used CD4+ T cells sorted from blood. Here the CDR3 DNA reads TGTGCCACCATGTGGGGGGAGGGTCAGCCCCAGCATTTT. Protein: CATMWGEGQPQHF.